The 22 T cell receptor beta chains reported below all come from one sample, sequenced in a study of siplizumab effects on memory and regulatory T cells. The table came from immunoSEQ multiplex PCR; TCRdb's copy has only in-frame clones and leaves some out. The data hold approximately 4,800 clones, with 40% to 60% observed a single time. These TCRs' antigens remain unknown. Coculture of the mixed lymphocyte reaction cells took place at 37 degrees C and lasted over five days. Sequences were obtained from CFSE-low (dividing) CD4+ T cells sorted from an allogeneic mixed lymphocyte reaction. These receptors were collected from a human donor in good health; the cells came from an allogeneic mixed lymphocyte reaction. Some clones in this sample may be carry-over from other donors' samples.

This clone was detected a few times. The chain employs TRBV6-6 and TRBJ2-1, with D possibly being TRBD1 or TRBD2 (5 bases each). The V end was cut by 0 bases, the J end by 2 bases, with 8 bases between. The CDR3 extends over 15 amino acids. Looked up from germline, CDR1 is MNHNY and CDR2 is SVGAGI (reference sequence). The chain's CDR3 is CASSYSGTAYNEQFF. As DNA, the CDR3 is TGTGCCAGCAGTTACTCGGGGACGGCCTACAATGAGCAGTTCTTC.

The rearrangement links TRBV14 to TRBJ2-2, with D possibly matching TRBD1 (5 bases). The CDR3 length is 15 residues. CDR1 and CDR2 (germline): SGHDN, FVKESK. V dropped 4 bases and J dropped 7 bases, with 16 bases sitting between them. CDR3: CASSPRAGIGGELFF. The CDR3 nucleotides read TGTGCCAGCAGCCCCAGGGCAGGGATCGGCGGGGAGCTGTTTTTT.

The chain recombines TRBV12-5 with TRBJ2-1, with 16 bases identical to TRBD2. Germline V gene sequence: CDR1 LGHNT, CDR2 FRNRAP. Trimming at V came to 8 bases and at J to 6 bases, leaving 22 bases not matched to a gene. The CDR3 is made up of 21 amino acids. The CDR3 protein is CASNALGLAGGPPAYGNEQFF. CDR3 DNA: TGTGCTAGTAACGCCCTGGGACTAGCGGGAGGGCCCCCCGCTTACGGCAATGAGCAGTTCTTC.

This clone showed up just a few times. This sequence joins TRBV12-5 and TRBJ1-2; 10 bases line up with TRBD1. Germline trimming cut 1 base from V and 4 bases from J; bases unmatched to any gene: 3. CDR3 size: 15 residues. Germline CDR1 LGHNT, CDR2 FRNRAP. CDR3 region: CASGLGTGGLYGYTF. The CDR3 region has the DNA TGTGCTAGTGGTTTGGGGACAGGGGGGCTCTATGGCTACACCTTC.

The genes are TRBV10-3 and TRBJ2-3; 9 bases fit TRBD1. The V gene end was trimmed by 4 bases and the J gene end by 2 bases; junction bases not matched to a gene: 7. Germline CDR1 ENHRY, CDR2 SYGVKD. The CDR3 consists of 16 residues. CDR3 in amino acids: CAISANRGPFTDTQYF. CDR3 DNA: TGTGCCATCAGTGCAAACAGGGGGCCGTTCACAGATACGCAGTATTTT.

This chain joins TRBV4-1 and TRBJ2-1; 10 bases fit TRBD2. V was pared by 6 bases and J by 8 bases, with 7 bases of the junction left unmatched. The CDR3 totals 14 residues. Germline V gene sequence: CDR1 MGHRA, CDR2 YSYEKL. The DNA of the CDR3 is TGCGCCAGCAGTCGAGCGGGGGGGCCGTATGAGCAGTTCTTC. This sequence encodes CASSRAGGPYEQFF.

V and J are TRBV10-3 and TRBJ2-1; D is possibly TRBD1 or TRBD2 (5 bases each). Trimming stripped 11 bases from V and 6 bases from J, with 17 bases between. Germline CDR1 ENHRY, CDR2 SYGVKD. There are 13 residues in the CDR3. The CDR3, as DNA: TGTGCCTCCGTCGCCGGGGCCTCCAATGAGCAGTTCTTC. Its translation: CASVAGASNEQFF.

This clone has more than one count but fewer than ten. The genes are TRBV2 and TRBJ1-5, with D uncertain. The CDR3 has 15 amino acids. V was clipped by 0 bases and J by 6 bases, with 12 bases between them. Per the germline V gene, CDR1 is SNHLY and CDR2 is FYNNEI. In DNA form, the CDR3 reads TGTGCCAGCAGTGAAGCTCGGGGTTACGGTCAGCCCCAGCATTTT. It translates to CASSEARGYGQPQHF.

V is TRBV5-1 and J is TRBJ1-6; 7 positions match TRBD1. CDR3 size: 16 residues. The V gene end was trimmed by 3 bases and the J gene end by 7 bases; junction bases not matched to a gene: 10. The germline gives CDR1 SGHRS, CDR2 YFSETQ. CDR3 in DNA: TGCGCCAGCAGCTCCGGGACAGTGGGAGTCAATTCACCCCTCCACTTT. The encoded protein is CASSSGTVGVNSPLHF. Combining the CDR3 with reference TRBV5-1 and TRBJ1-6 gives the whole variable domain KAGVTQTPRYLIKTRGQQVTLSCSPISGHRSVSWYQQTPGQGLQFLFEYFSETQRNKGNFPGRFSGRQFSNSRSEMNVSTLELGDSALYLCASSSGTVGVNSPLHFGNGTRLTVT.

This clone qualifies as medium-sized (0.01 to 0.1%). The V and J genes are TRBV6-4 and TRBJ1-1; TRBD1 matches 8 bases. CDR3 size: 14 residues. The junction had 9 bases not matched to a gene; V was cut back by 6 bases and J by 6 bases. CDR1 MRHNA and CDR2 SNTAGT come from the germline V gene. The CDR3 loop reads CASRKTQGGAEAFF. For the CDR3, the DNA is TGTGCCAGCAGGAAAACACAGGGGGGAGCTGAAGCTTTCTTT.

The rearrangement joins TRBV18 to TRBJ1-2; a weak D match, TRBD1 (5 bases). Trimming removed 3 bases at V and 9 bases at J, with 17 bases between. Germline-derived CDR1 and CDR2 are KGHSH and LQKENI. CDR3 size: 14 residues. The CDR3 loop reads CASSPGQTVPRYTF. The CDR3 DNA sequence: TGTGCCAGCTCACCGGGGCAGACAGTGCCCCGCTACACCTTC. Full variable domain (missing parts from reference TRBV18 and TRBJ1-2): NAGVMQNPRHLVRRRGQEARLRCSPMKGHSHVYWYRQLPEEGLKFMVYLQKENIIDESGMPKERFSAEFPKEGPSILRIQQVVRGDSAAYFCASSPGQTVPRYTFGSGTRLTVV.

The gene calls are TRBV5-1 and TRBJ2-3, with D hard to call. The V and J ends lost 0 bases and 0 bases respectively, with 11 bases between them. The CDR3 covers 16 residues. Germline V gene sequence: CDR1 SGHRS, CDR2 YFSETQ. The CDR3 DNA is TGCGCCAGCAGCTTGGTTGTGGGGATAAGCACAGATACGCAGTATTTT. Translation gives CASSLVVGISTDTQYF.

The chain is built from TRBV25-1 and TRBJ1-1; 7 bases line up with TRBD1. Germline loops: CDR1 MGHDK, CDR2 SYGVNS. This CDR3 comprises 15 residues. J gave up 1 base and V 1 base, and 3 bases lay outside the gene matches. This CDR3 is CASSELGQWNTEAFF. The CDR3 bases are TGTGCCAGCAGTGAATTGGGACAGTGGAACACTGAAGCTTTCTTT.

The chain recombines TRBV6-5 with TRBJ1-2, with D perhaps TRBD1 (6 bases). Per germline, CDR1 MNHEY and CDR2 SVGAGI. Trimming stripped 6 bases from V and 8 bases from J, with 16 bases between. This CDR3 spans 13 amino acids. The CDR3 loop reads CASRETTGPGYTF. In DNA, the CDR3 is TGTGCCAGCAGAGAAACGACAGGTCCCGGCTACACCTTC.

V usage is TRBV29-1 and J usage is TRBJ1-2; TRBD1 matches at 7 bases. V shed 4 bases, J shed 4 bases, and the junction held 12 bases outside the gene matches. CDR3 length: 15 amino acids. Germline lookup yields CDR1 SQVTM and CDR2 ANQGSEA. As DNA, the CDR3 is TGCAGCGTTGGGTATCGGGACAGTGATCCCTATGGCTACACCTTC. Encoded protein: CSVGYRDSDPYGYTF.

The J gene is TRBJ2-3, the V gene TRBV6-5, with D unresolved. In germline, CDR1 is MNHEY, CDR2 SVGAGI. V shed 4 bases and J shed 2 bases, with 16 bases lying between them. The CDR3 runs to 16 residues. CDR3 amino acids: CASSFNSVNPTDTQYF. For the CDR3, the DNA is TGTGCCAGCAGTTTCAACAGTGTAAATCCCACAGATACGCAGTATTTT.

CDR3 sequence (DNA): TGCGCCAGCAGCTTGGACAGGCGTGCAACTAATGAAAAACTGTTTTTT. This translates into CASSLDRRATNEKLFF. The V and J genes are TRBV5-1 and TRBJ1-4, with D perhaps matching TRBD1 (5 bases). V lost 0 bases and J 0 bases, leaving 9 bases between the germline ends. The germline CDR1 and CDR2 sequences are SGHRS and YFSETQ. The CDR3 covers 16 residues.

This clone has a handful of counts. The gene calls are TRBV18 and TRBJ2-7; 10 bases map to TRBD2. There are 16 residues in the CDR3. Germline assignment: CDR1 KGHSH and CDR2 LQKENI. The trim removed 3 bases at V and 6 bases at J, leaving 11 bases unmatched. For the CDR3, the DNA is TGTGCCAGCTCACCCCTTGGCAGCGGGGGGGGTGGCGAGCAGTACTTC. Its protein is CASSPLGSGGGGEQYF.

The chain joins TRBV7-3 to TRBJ2-7; D is unresolved. CDR1 is SGHTA and CDR2 is FQGTGA in the germline V gene. The CDR3 is 12 amino acids. Trimming removed 3 bases at V and 3 bases at J, with 6 bases between. This CDR3 reads CASSFGLYEQYF. In DNA form, the CDR3 reads TGTGCCAGCAGCTTTGGTCTCTACGAGCAGTACTTC.

The gene calls are TRBV7-2 and TRBJ1-2; TRBD1 matches 8 bases. This CDR3 comprises 15 residues. Germline CDR1 is SGHTA and CDR2 is FQGNSA. V gave up 3 bases and J gave up 4 bases; unmatched junction bases: 7. CDR3 region: CASSLTSGGTYGYTF. The DNA for the CDR3 is TGTGCCAGCAGCTTGACCTCAGGGGGCACCTATGGCTACACCTTC.

This clone was recorded a few times. The chain joins TRBV28 to TRBJ2-4; no definite D call. The CDR3 has 13 residues. Germline CDR1 and CDR2: MDHEN and SYDVKM. The V end lost 4 bases, the J end lost 9 bases, and 13 bases lay between the germline ends. CDR3 region: CASSSRVPPIQYF. The CDR3 DNA is TGTGCCAGCAGTTCTCGGGTCCCACCCATTCAGTACTTC.

The V gene is TRBV6-6, the J gene TRBJ2-7; 8 nucleotides match TRBD1. Per germline, CDR1 MNHNY and CDR2 SVGAGI (reference sequence). CDR3 length: 15 residues. Losses at the gene ends were 5 bases for V and 3 bases for J; bases not matched to a gene: 9. CDR3 sequence (DNA): TGTGCCAGCAGTCGACCCAGGGGGCTCGGCTACGAGCAGTACTTC. Translated: CASSRPRGLGYEQYF.